This T cell receptor beta chain was found in a study of T-cell memory formation after mild COVID-19. Study summary: TCR clusters largely stayed donor specific. Study results and limitations: Chiefly within CM and EM were the contracting CD4+ clones; CD8+ ones were within EMRA.

V gave up 0 bases and J gave up 0 bases, with 6 bases separating them. Germline loops: CDR1 MNHEY, CDR2 SVGAGI. The CDR3 runs 15 residues. From 5'RACE with constant-segment primers came TCR alpha and TCR beta cDNA libraries that carried sample barcodes and UMIs. TCRdb analysed the 5' RACE reads with MiXCR anew, one entry per CDR3 protein. The table includes about 270,000 distinct CDR3 sequences, roughly 16% detected once. As regards this clonotype: What it binds is not known.

V usage is TRBV6-5 and J usage is TRBJ1-5; D gene ambiguous. Sequencing was done on a sample of PBMCs or a T cell subset sorted from them (not recorded which). This clonotype originated in a man between 18 and 29 years old who had mild COVID-19 (a few samples of this study predate the infection). Cell type and time point are not known. CDR3 sequence: CASSYSRNSNQPQHF. The CDR3 DNA reads as TGTGCCAGCAGTTACTCGCGGAATAGCAATCAGCCCCAGCATTTT.